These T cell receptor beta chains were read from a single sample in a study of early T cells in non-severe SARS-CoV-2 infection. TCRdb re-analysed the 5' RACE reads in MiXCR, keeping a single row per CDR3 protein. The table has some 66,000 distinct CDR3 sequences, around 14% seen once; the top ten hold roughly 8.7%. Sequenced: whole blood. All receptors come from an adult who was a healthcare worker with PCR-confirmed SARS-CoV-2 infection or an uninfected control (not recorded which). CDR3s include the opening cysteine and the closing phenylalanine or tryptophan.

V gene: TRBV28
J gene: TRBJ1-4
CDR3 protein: CASMGRDKDEKLFF

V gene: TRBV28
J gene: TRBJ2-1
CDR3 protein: CASSPHALEQFF

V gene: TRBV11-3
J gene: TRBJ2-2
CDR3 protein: CASSPGLADTGELFF

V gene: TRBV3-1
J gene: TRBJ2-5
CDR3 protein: CASSQRLAAQETQYF

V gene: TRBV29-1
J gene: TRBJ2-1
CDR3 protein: CSVATGINEQFF

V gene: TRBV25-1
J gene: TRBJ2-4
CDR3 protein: CANLRGRGKNIQYF

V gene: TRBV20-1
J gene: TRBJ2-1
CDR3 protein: CSARGTYNEQFF

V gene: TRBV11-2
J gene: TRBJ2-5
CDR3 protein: CASSLVASGETQYF

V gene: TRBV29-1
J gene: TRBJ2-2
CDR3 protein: CSVEMLAGTGELFF

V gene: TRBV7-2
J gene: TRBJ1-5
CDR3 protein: CASSPGPGNQPQHF

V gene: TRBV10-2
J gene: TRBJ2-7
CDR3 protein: CASSPGLAGGYEQYF

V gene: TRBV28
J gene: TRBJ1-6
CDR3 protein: CASSKGTANSPLHF

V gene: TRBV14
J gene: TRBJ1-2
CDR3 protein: CASTPHQGVNYGYTF

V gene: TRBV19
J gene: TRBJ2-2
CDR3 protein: CASSPTGVNTGELFF

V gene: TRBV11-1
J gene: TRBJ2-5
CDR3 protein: CASSLSGRSQETQYF

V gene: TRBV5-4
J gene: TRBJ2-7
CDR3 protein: CASSLVGSGKEQYF

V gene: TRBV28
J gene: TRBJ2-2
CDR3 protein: CASGEELFF

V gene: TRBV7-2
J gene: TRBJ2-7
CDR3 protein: CASSFQRASYEQYF

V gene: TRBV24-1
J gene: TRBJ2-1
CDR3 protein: CATSDSRPLEQFF

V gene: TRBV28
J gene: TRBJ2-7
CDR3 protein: CASTLAGQGYEQYF

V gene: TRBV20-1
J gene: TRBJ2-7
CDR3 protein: CSARGTRDEQYF

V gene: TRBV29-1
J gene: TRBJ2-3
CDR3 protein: CSVTSGSSSDTQYF

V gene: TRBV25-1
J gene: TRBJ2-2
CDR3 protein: CASSAAGNTGELFF

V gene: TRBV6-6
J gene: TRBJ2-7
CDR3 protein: CASSYGTGAYEQYF

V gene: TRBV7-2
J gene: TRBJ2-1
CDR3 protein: CASSPGAGRINNEQFF

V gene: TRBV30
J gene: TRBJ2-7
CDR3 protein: CAWIKRGHPGPFYF

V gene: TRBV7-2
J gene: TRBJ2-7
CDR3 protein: CASSRWASGDYEQYF

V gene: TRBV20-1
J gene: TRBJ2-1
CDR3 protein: CSAETSGSTYNEQFF

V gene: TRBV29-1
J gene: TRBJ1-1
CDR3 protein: CSGGQGNTEAFF

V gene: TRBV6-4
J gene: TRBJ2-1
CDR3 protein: CASSEVPGGALSEQFF

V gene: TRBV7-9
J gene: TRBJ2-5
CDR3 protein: CASSFLQGQETQYF

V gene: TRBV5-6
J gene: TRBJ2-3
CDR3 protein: CASSFQRNTQYF

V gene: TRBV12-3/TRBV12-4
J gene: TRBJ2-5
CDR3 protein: CASSLANQETQYF

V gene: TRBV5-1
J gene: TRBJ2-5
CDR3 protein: CASSLSGRQETQYF

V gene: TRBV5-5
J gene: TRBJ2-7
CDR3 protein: CASSLGTLYEQYF

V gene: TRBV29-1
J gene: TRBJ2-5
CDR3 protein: CSGVGAGGETQYF

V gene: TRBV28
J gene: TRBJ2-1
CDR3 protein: CASIPESYNEQFF

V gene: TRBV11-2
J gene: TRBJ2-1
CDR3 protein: CASPSWFF

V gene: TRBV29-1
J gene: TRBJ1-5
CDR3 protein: CSVQQGQGLNQPQHF

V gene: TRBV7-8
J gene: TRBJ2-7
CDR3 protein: CASSLARAGGTDEQYF

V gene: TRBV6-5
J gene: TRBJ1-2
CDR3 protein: CASSAGGGQGQGYTF

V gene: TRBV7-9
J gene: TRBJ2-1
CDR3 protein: CAILAGEGNEQFF

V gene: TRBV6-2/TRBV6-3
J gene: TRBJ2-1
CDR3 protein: CASRPFGRSSYNEQFF

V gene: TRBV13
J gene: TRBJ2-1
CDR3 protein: CASSSQYNEQFF

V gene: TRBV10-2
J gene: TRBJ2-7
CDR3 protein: CASTRDPLGEQYF

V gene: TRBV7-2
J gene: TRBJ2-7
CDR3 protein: CASSLDPRTGLIYEQYF

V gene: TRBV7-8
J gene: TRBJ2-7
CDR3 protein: CASSTTAGLAGREQYF

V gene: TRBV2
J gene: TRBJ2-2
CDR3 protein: CASRQKSSWAGELFF

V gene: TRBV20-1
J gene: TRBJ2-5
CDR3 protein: CSAVQGGPKETQYF

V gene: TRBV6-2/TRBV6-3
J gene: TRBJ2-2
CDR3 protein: CASSYSLETGELFF

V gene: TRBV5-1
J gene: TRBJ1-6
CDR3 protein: CASSQGQGISPLHF

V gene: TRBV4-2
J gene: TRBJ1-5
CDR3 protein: CASSLGTTLLGSNQPQHF

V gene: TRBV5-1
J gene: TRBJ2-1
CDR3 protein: CASSPLADYNEQFF

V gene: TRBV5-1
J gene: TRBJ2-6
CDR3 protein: CASSLALAVSGANVLTF